These 2 T cell receptor beta chains originate from one sample sequenced in a study of T cells in Graves' hyperthyroidism and ophthalmopathy. Amplified regions were TCR beta CDR3 sequences from RNA transcripts. During a first-round RT-PCR of the TCR CDR3, the HTBI primer set was used. Each CDR3 protein gets one entry after TCRdb re-called the multiplex PCR reads with MiXCR. The table shows 550,000 to 700,000 distinct CDR3 sequences, with 46% occurring only once. What was sequenced was peripheral blood or thyroid tissue (not recorded which). These receptors were taken from an adult woman with Graves' disease, either hyperthyroidism or ophthalmopathy (not recorded which).

The chain is built from TRBV7-9 and TRBJ1-1; D call uncertain. Germline CDR1 and CDR2: SEHNR and FQNEAQ (reference sequence). The CDR3 extends over 11 amino acids. The germline V and J ends were trimmed by 6 bases and 11 bases, with 13 bases remaining between them. This CDR3 reads CASSSRGRAFF. The CDR3 DNA sequence: TGTGCCAGCAGTTCCCGAGGTCGGGCTTTCTTT.

This clonotype was counted at least ten times. The chain couples TRBV12-3 or TRBV12-4 to TRBJ1-5, with D uncertain. V was clipped by 5 bases and J by 5 bases, with 10 bases between them. The CDR3 contains 13 residues. CDR3 region: CASSLPGYQPQHF. The CDR3 DNA is TGTGCCAGCAGTCTCCCGGGATATCAGCCCCAGCATTTT.